A selection of T cell receptor beta chains follows, all from one sample in a study of blood T cell repertoires in COVID-19. Only in-frame clones appear in the TCRdb table, and some are missing; sequencing was by immunoSEQ multiplex PCR. This sample has about 87,000 clones; around 87% occur once, and the top ten carry roughly 5.1%. Sequenced input: peripheral blood. Every receptor here comes from a man between 40 and 49 years old with acute or convalescent COVID-19. CDR3s include the opening cysteine and the closing phenylalanine or tryptophan. D genes are given only for firm matches. Size is omitted from some rows. Given values are once, few, many or a class for expanded clones.

D gene: TRBD1
clone size: -
J gene: TRBJ1-1
V gene: TRBV18
CDR3 protein: CASSPRTGLDTEAFF
CDR3 DNA: TGTGCCAGCTCACCGAGGACAGGGTTGGACACTGAAGCTTTCTTT

D gene: -
clone size: -
J gene: TRBJ2-7
V gene: TRBV6-5
CDR3 protein: CASKEGGGFSYEQYF
CDR3 DNA: TGTGCCAGCAAGGAGGGTGGGGGGTTCTCCTACGAGCAGTACTTC

D gene: -
clone size: -
J gene: TRBJ2-7
V gene: TRBV20-1
CDR3 protein: CSASLSQYEQYF
CDR3 DNA: TGCAGTGCTAGTTTGTCCCAGTACGAGCAGTACTTC

D gene: TRBD2
clone size: -
J gene: TRBJ2-2
V gene: TRBV7-7
CDR3 protein: CASSLAGGRTGELFF
CDR3 DNA: TGTGCTAGCAGCTTGGCGGGGGGACGCACCGGGGAGCTGTTTTTT

D gene: TRBD2
clone size: -
J gene: TRBJ2-1
V gene: TRBV7-3
CDR3 protein: CASSLAGAYNEQFF
CDR3 DNA: TGTGCCAGCAGCCTAGCGGGGGCCTACAATGAGCAGTTCTTC

D gene: TRBD2
clone size: -
J gene: TRBJ2-7
V gene: TRBV2
CDR3 protein: CASSESGQREWDF
CDR3 DNA: TGTGCCAGCAGTGAATCGGGCCAGCGGGAGTGGGACTTC

D gene: -
clone size: -
J gene: TRBJ2-3
V gene: TRBV12-3/TRBV12-4
CDR3 protein: CASSLFQKVTQYF
CDR3 DNA: TGTGCCAGCAGTTTATTCCAGAAAGTTACGCAGTATTTT

D gene: -
clone size: -
J gene: TRBJ2-7
V gene: TRBV3-1/TRBV3-2
CDR3 protein: CASSPPFSGKSYEQYF
CDR3 DNA: TGTGCCAGCAGCCCTCCCTTTTCGGGAAAGTCCTACGAGCAGTACTTC

D gene: -
clone size: -
J gene: TRBJ2-3
V gene: TRBV7-2
CDR3 protein: CASSLAGGGVADTQYF
CDR3 DNA: TGTGCCAGCAGCTTAGCAGGGGGCGGGGTGGCAGATACGCAGTATTTT

D gene: TRBD2
clone size: -
J gene: TRBJ2-7
V gene: TRBV15
CDR3 protein: CATSREGGGTEQYF
CDR3 DNA: TGTGCCACCAGCAGAGAGGGCGGGGGGACCGAGCAGTACTTC

D gene: -
clone size: -
J gene: TRBJ2-7
V gene: TRBV27
CDR3 protein: CASSLLAGEEQYF
CDR3 DNA: TGTGCCAGCAGTTTATTGGCAGGGGAGGAGCAGTACTTC

D gene: TRBD1
clone size: once
J gene: TRBJ1-4
V gene: TRBV9
CDR3 protein: CASSPNRGTVGPEKLFF
CDR3 DNA: TGTGCCAGCAGCCCAAACCGCGGGACAGTTGGCCCCGAAAAACTGTTTTTT

D gene: TRBD1
clone size: -
J gene: TRBJ1-5
V gene: TRBV6-5
CDR3 protein: CAGQGQSNQPQHF
CDR3 DNA: TGTGCCGGACAGGGACAGAGCAATCAGCCCCAGCATTTT

D gene: -
clone size: -
J gene: TRBJ1-2
V gene: TRBV29-1
CDR3 protein: CSVEFWAENYGYTF
CDR3 DNA: TGCAGCGTTGAGTTTTGGGCAGAAAACTATGGCTACACCTTC

D gene: TRBD1
clone size: -
J gene: TRBJ2-6
V gene: TRBV10-3
CDR3 protein: CAITAGTGLSGANVLTF
CDR3 DNA: TGTGCCATCACGGCCGGGACAGGGCTCTCTGGGGCCAACGTCCTGACTTTC

D gene: TRBD1
clone size: -
J gene: TRBJ1-3
V gene: TRBV19
CDR3 protein: CASSTLRQGYSGNTIYF
CDR3 DNA: TGTGCCAGTAGTACCTTACGACAGGGCTACTCTGGAAACACCATATATTTT

D gene: -
clone size: -
J gene: TRBJ2-7
V gene: TRBV14
CDR3 protein: CASSQDLGTYEQYF
CDR3 DNA: TGTGCCAGCAGCCAAGATCTAGGTACCTACGAGCAGTACTTC

D gene: -
clone size: -
J gene: TRBJ2-5
V gene: TRBV2
CDR3 protein: CASSEPLDTNSGETQYF
CDR3 DNA: TGTGCCAGCAGTGAACCCTTAGATACTAACTCGGGGGAGACCCAGTACTTC

D gene: TRBD2
clone size: -
J gene: TRBJ2-3
V gene: TRBV5-1
CDR3 protein: CASSFSGGSTDTQYF
CDR3 DNA: TGCGCCAGCAGCTTTAGCGGGGGCAGCACAGATACGCAGTATTTT

D gene: -
clone size: -
J gene: TRBJ1-1
V gene: TRBV11-3
CDR3 protein: CASSLSTGMNTEAFF
CDR3 DNA: TGTGCCAGCAGCTTGAGTACAGGGATGAACACTGAAGCTTTCTTT

D gene: -
clone size: -
J gene: TRBJ1-5
V gene: TRBV19
CDR3 protein: CASSIAIGGNQPQHF
CDR3 DNA: TGTGCCAGTAGTATAGCCATCGGAGGAAATCAGCCCCAGCATTTT

D gene: -
clone size: once
J gene: TRBJ1-2
V gene: TRBV14
CDR3 protein: CASSPLRNYGYTF
CDR3 DNA: TGTGCCAGCAGCCCCCTCAGAAACTATGGCTACACCTTC

D gene: -
clone size: -
J gene: TRBJ1-1
V gene: TRBV18
CDR3 protein: CASLGEETTEAFF
CDR3 DNA: TGTGCCAGCTTAGGGGAGGAGACCACTGAAGCTTTCTTT

D gene: -
clone size: -
J gene: TRBJ1-1
V gene: TRBV6-5
CDR3 protein: CAIRRGEAFF
CDR3 DNA: TGTGCCATTCGAAGGGGTGAAGCTTTCTTT

D gene: TRBD2
clone size: -
J gene: TRBJ2-7
V gene: TRBV5-5
CDR3 protein: CASSPTLAGIPYEQYF
CDR3 DNA: TGTGCCAGCAGCCCTACTCTAGCGGGAATCCCCTACGAGCAGTACTTC

D gene: -
clone size: -
J gene: TRBJ1-1
V gene: TRBV10-2
CDR3 protein: CASSADRSSGTEAFF
CDR3 DNA: TGCGCCAGCAGTGCCGACAGGTCCTCGGGGACTGAAGCTTTCTTT

D gene: -
clone size: -
J gene: TRBJ2-1
V gene: TRBV4-2
CDR3 protein: CASSQGGRERMFF
CDR3 DNA: TGTGCCAGCAGCCAAGGGGGACGGGAGAGGATGTTCTTC

D gene: TRBD2
clone size: -
J gene: TRBJ2-7
V gene: TRBV7-2
CDR3 protein: CASSPRSGSLSYEQYF
CDR3 DNA: TGTGCCAGCAGCCCCCGCAGCGGGAGCCTCTCCTACGAGCAGTACTTC

D gene: TRBD2
clone size: -
J gene: TRBJ2-1
V gene: TRBV5-1
CDR3 protein: CASSPIAGGPGNEQFF
CDR3 DNA: TGCGCCAGCAGCCCGATAGCGGGAGGGCCAGGCAATGAGCAGTTCTTC

D gene: TRBD1
clone size: -
J gene: TRBJ1-6
V gene: TRBV6-6
CDR3 protein: CASRHRTGALNSPLHF
CDR3 DNA: TGTGCCAGCAGACACAGGACAGGGGCTTTAAATTCACCCCTCCACTTT

D gene: TRBD2
clone size: -
J gene: TRBJ2-7
V gene: TRBV6-1
CDR3 protein: CASSEQRERAYEQYF
CDR3 DNA: TGTGCCAGCAGTGAACAGCGGGAGAGAGCCTACGAGCAGTACTTC

D gene: -
clone size: -
J gene: TRBJ1-1
V gene: TRBV7-2
CDR3 protein: CASSFDNWNTEAFF
CDR3 DNA: TGTGCCAGCAGCTTCGACAACTGGAACACTGAAGCTTTCTTT

D gene: TRBD1
clone size: -
J gene: TRBJ2-1
V gene: TRBV6-5
CDR3 protein: CASSYSRGGRYNEQFF
CDR3 DNA: TGTGCCAGCAGTTACTCGAGAGGGGGCAGGTACAATGAGCAGTTCTTC

D gene: -
clone size: -
J gene: TRBJ2-2
V gene: TRBV3-1/TRBV3-2
CDR3 protein: CASSQDHSGNTGELFF
CDR3 DNA: TGTGCCAGCAGCCAAGACCACTCTGGGAACACCGGGGAGCTGTTTTTT

D gene: -
clone size: -
J gene: TRBJ2-7
V gene: TRBV9
CDR3 protein: CASSVGSGDEQYF
CDR3 DNA: TGTGCCAGCAGCGTAGGGTCAGGGGATGAGCAGTACTTC

D gene: TRBD1
clone size: once
J gene: TRBJ2-6
V gene: TRBV18
CDR3 protein: CASSPGQGSSSGANVLTF
CDR3 DNA: TGTGCCAGCTCACCAGGACAGGGAAGCTCCTCTGGGGCCAACGTCCTGACTTTC

D gene: -
clone size: -
J gene: TRBJ1-5
V gene: TRBV2
CDR3 protein: CASNRGGSNQPQHF
CDR3 DNA: TGTGCCAGCAATCGGGGGGGTAGCAATCAGCCCCAGCATTTT

D gene: -
clone size: -
J gene: TRBJ1-2
V gene: TRBV6-4
CDR3 protein: CASSDTGKANYGYTF
CDR3 DNA: TGTGCCAGCAGTGACACAGGGAAGGCTAACTATGGCTACACCTTC

D gene: TRBD1
clone size: -
J gene: TRBJ2-7
V gene: TRBV27
CDR3 protein: CASSSRDSYEQYF
CDR3 DNA: TGTGCCAGCAGTTCCCGGGACAGCTACGAGCAGTACTTC

D gene: -
clone size: -
J gene: TRBJ2-6
V gene: TRBV9
CDR3 protein: CASSVSQWGTGANVLTF
CDR3 DNA: TGTGCCAGCAGCGTCAGTCAGTGGGGCACTGGGGCCAACGTCCTGACTTTC

D gene: TRBD1
clone size: -
J gene: TRBJ1-1
V gene: TRBV5-3
CDR3 protein: CARSPRDREDTEAFF
CDR3 DNA: TGTGCCAGAAGCCCCCGAGACAGGGAGGACACTGAAGCTTTCTTT

D gene: -
clone size: few
J gene: TRBJ2-5
V gene: TRBV5-8
CDR3 protein: CASSPLLSQETQYF
CDR3 DNA: TGTGCCAGCAGCCCCCTACTCTCTCAAGAGACCCAGTACTTC

D gene: -
clone size: many
J gene: TRBJ2-7
V gene: TRBV2
CDR3 protein: CASSDDSTEQYF
CDR3 DNA: TGTGCCAGCAGTGACGACAGTACGGAGCAGTACTTC

D gene: -
clone size: many
J gene: TRBJ1-4
V gene: TRBV5-1
CDR3 protein: CASSRTGRNNEKLFF
CDR3 DNA: TGCGCCAGCAGTCGTACAGGGCGTAATAATGAAAAACTGTTTTTT

D gene: -
clone size: few
J gene: TRBJ2-1
V gene: TRBV7-8
CDR3 protein: CASSRGALSTHNEQFF
CDR3 DNA: TGTGCCAGCAGCCGGGGGGCACTGAGTACCCATAATGAGCAGTTCTTC

D gene: TRBD1
clone size: -
J gene: TRBJ1-2
V gene: TRBV7-2
CDR3 protein: CASSPDRGLDYTF
CDR3 DNA: TGTGCCAGCAGCCCGGACAGGGGATTGGACTACACCTTC

D gene: TRBD2
clone size: -
J gene: TRBJ2-1
V gene: TRBV5-4
CDR3 protein: CASSLRLLAGEGNEQFF
CDR3 DNA: TGTGCCAGCAGCTTGAGGCTACTAGCGGGAGAGGGAAATGAGCAGTTCTTC

D gene: TRBD2
clone size: -
J gene: TRBJ2-2
V gene: TRBV5-5
CDR3 protein: CASSLEPGLAGDVGTGELFF
CDR3 DNA: TGTGCCAGCAGCTTGGAGCCGGGACTAGCGGGAGATGTGGGTACCGGGGAGCTGTTTTTT

D gene: -
clone size: -
J gene: TRBJ2-2
V gene: TRBV7-2
CDR3 protein: CASSSTGFNGELFF
CDR3 DNA: TGTGCCAGCAGCTCCACAGGTTTTAACGGGGAGCTGTTTTTT

D gene: -
clone size: -
J gene: TRBJ2-5
V gene: TRBV29-1
CDR3 protein: CSVAGWRGETQYF
CDR3 DNA: TGCAGCGTTGCAGGCTGGAGGGGAGAGACCCAGTACTTC